This TCR beta chain derives from a study of graft-versus-host responses after intestinal transplantation. As for the study in general: Transplants were multivisceral, liver-intestinal, or isolated intestinal.

Trimming cost V 0 bases and J 7 bases, with 16 bases left between them. This CDR3 has 15 amino acids. CDR1 is MNHNS, CDR2 SASEGT, per germline. Some clones are missing from TCRdb's copy, which holds only in-frame ones; the method was immunoSEQ multiplex PCR. The sample consists of approximately 79,000 clones, around 80% of them appearing once. Turning to this clone: Its antigen is unknown.

The TCR originated in a human donor who received an intestinal transplant. The chain recombines TRBV6-1 with TRBJ2-7; TRBD2 might be the D (5 bases). The source material was unstimulated CD4+ T cells sorted from spleen or lymph node cells, sampled before intestinal transplant. In nucleotides, the CDR3 is TGTGCCAGCAGTGAAGCACCCCCTAGCCAAGATGAGCAGTACTTC. It encodes CASSEAPPSQDEQYF.